This T cell receptor (beta chain) was identified in a study of response to subunit inactivated influenza vaccine. Via MiXCR, TCRdb re-called the RT-PCR reads, giving one row per CDR3 protein. The repertoire holds about 700,000 distinct CDR3 sequences, with 12% to 15% as singletons. Germline CDR1 reads SGHDN; CDR2 reads FVKESK. Trimming cost V 3 bases and J 4 bases, with 18 bases left between them. The CDR3 spans 16 residues. The genes are TRBV14 and TRBJ1-1; TRBD1 is a possible D gene (6 bases). The sequence came from a man aged 50 or older who received an inactivated influenza vaccine. The sample here was PBMCs from blood, taken 14 to 15 days before vaccination. The DNA of the CDR3 is TGTGCCAGCAGCCAGACTCCCCGGGGGCGCATCACTGAAGCTTTCTTT. Translation: CASSQTPRGRITEAFF.